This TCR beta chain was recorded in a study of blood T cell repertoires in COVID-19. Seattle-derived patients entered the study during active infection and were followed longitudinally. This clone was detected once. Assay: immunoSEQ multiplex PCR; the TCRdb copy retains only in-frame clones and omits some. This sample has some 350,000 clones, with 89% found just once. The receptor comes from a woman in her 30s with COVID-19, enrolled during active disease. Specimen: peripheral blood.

Here the CDR3 reads CASSIRLAERPTDTQYF. Here the CDR3 DNA reads TGTGCCAGCAGTATTCGACTAGCGGAAAGACCCACAGATACGCAGTATTTT. The V gene is TRBV27, the J gene TRBJ2-3; TRBD2 matches at 9 bases. The J segment lost 2 bases and the V segment lost 5 bases, leaving 11 bases of the junction unmatched. CDR1 is MNHEY, CDR2 SMNVEV, per germline (reference sequence). The CDR3 extends over 17 amino acids.